This is a list of T cell receptor beta chains from one sample in a study of T cell changes during pregnancy in multiple sclerosis. Assay: immunoSEQ multiplex PCR; the TCRdb copy retains only in-frame clones and omits some. The repertoire holds over 70,000 clones, 85% to 95% seen once, with 2.5% to 3% in the top ten. The specimen comprised peripheral blood, sampled in the third trimester of pregnancy. The receptors here all came from a female donor in good health, enrolled as a control in a pregnancy study. Both conserved end residues are part of each CDR3. Fields, in order: D gene, J gene, clone size, V gene, CDR3 DNA, CDR3 protein. The D gene is left open where the match is weak. Size values are once, few and many counts, or a class for expanded clones, and some rows have none.

>-|TRBJ2-3|-|TRBV7-8
TGTGCCAGCAGCTCTACCCCTACGATTAGCACAGATACGCAGTATTTT
CASSSTPTISTDTQYF
>-|TRBJ1-2|-|TRBV4-1
TGCGCCAGCAGCCAAGATCCAGGGGTTCACTATGGCTACACCTTC
CASSQDPGVHYGYTF
>TRBD2|TRBJ2-1|few|TRBV18
TGTGCCAGCTCACCACCTAGCGGGGGGCAGAATGAGCAGTTCTTC
CASSPPSGGQNEQFF
>TRBD2|TRBJ2-1|-|TRBV14
TGTGCCAGCAGCCAAGATAGAGTGTGGGGGGGGTACAATGAGCAGTTCTTC
CASSQDRVWGGYNEQFF
>TRBD2|TRBJ2-5|-|TRBV7-2
TGTGCCAGCAGCCCAGGGTGGTCACTAGCGGGCCGGTACCAAGAGACCCAGTACTTC
CASSPGWSLAGRYQETQYF
>-|TRBJ2-3|-|TRBV7-2
TGTGCCAGCAGCGTACCGGGACACAGCACAGATACGCAGTATTTT
CASSVPGHSTDTQYF
>-|TRBJ1-4|-|TRBV2
TGTGCCAGCAGTGATCAATCCAGGGCTGGGCTGTTTTTT
CASSDQSRAGLFF
>TRBD1|TRBJ1-2|-|TRBV5-8
TGTGCCAGCAGCTTGAAGGGGGCTCAAGCTAACTATGGCTACACCTTC
CASSLKGAQANYGYTF
>-|TRBJ1-2|-|TRBV5-1
TGCGCCAGCAGCCCCTGGGGGGGGCTCAAGGGGAATAACTATGGCTACACCTTC
CASSPWGGLKGNNYGYTF
>TRBD1|TRBJ1-4|-|TRBV5-1
TGCGCCAGCAGCTCACAGGGGGAAGGTGAAAAACTGTTTTTT
CASSSQGEGEKLFF